Listed here are 27 T cell receptor beta chains from one sample, sequenced in a study of monozygotic twins with inflammatory bowel disease. No DNA is given; TCRdb re-called the 5' RACE reads and lists each CDR3 protein once. The listing records under 150,000 distinct CDR3 sequences. The sample comprised blood. The receptors originated from a human donor with ulcerative colitis or Crohn's disease, or a healthy co-twin of an affected twin (not recorded which).

The chain is built from TRBV25-1 and TRBJ1-1; the TCRdb call, TRBD1, lacks DNA for checking. Germline V gives CDR1 MGHDK, CDR2 SYGVNS. The CDR3 covers 15 residues. The CDR3 here is CASSEPQGANTEAFF.

This chain uses TRBV3-1 with TRBJ2-6; absent DNA, TCRdb's TRBD2 call cannot be checked. The length of the CDR3 is 17 residues. Germline V lookup: CDR1 LGHDT, CDR2 YNNKEL (reference sequence). CDR3 loop: CASSPLGGGSGANVLTF.

The genes are TRBV4-2 and TRBJ2-5. Germline V gene lookup returns CDR1 LGHNA and CDR2 YNFKEQ. The CDR3 loop spans 14 amino acids. CDR3 protein: CASSQIGLQETQYF.

The chain combines TRBV2 with TRBJ1-1. Germline-derived CDR1 and CDR2 are SNHLY and FYNNEI. This CDR3 comprises 12 residues. This chain's CDR3 is CASTGEVTEAFF.

The chain is built from TRBV4-3 and TRBJ2-5. This CDR3 has 14 residues. CDR1 is LGHNA and CDR2 is YSLEER in the germline V gene. The CDR3 here is CASSQDDLGETQYF.

The V gene is TRBV7-9, the J gene TRBJ2-1. The CDR3 sequence is 17 residues long. Germline V gene sequence: CDR1 SEHNR, CDR2 FQNEAQ (reference sequence). The CDR3 is CASSLAGYRDSYNEQFF.

The genes are TRBV5-1 and TRBJ2-1; the TCRdb D gene call, TRBD1, has no DNA to confirm it. The germline gives CDR1 SGHRS, CDR2 YFSETQ. This CDR3 region has 15 residues. CDR3: CASSLAGGAGGEQFF. Variable domain in full (rest from reference TRBV5-1 and TRBJ2-1): KAGVTQTPRYLIKTRGQQVTLSCSPISGHRSVSWYQQTPGQGLQFLFEYFSETQRNKGNFPGRFSGRQFSNSRSEMNVSTLELGDSALYLCASSLAGGAGGEQFFGPGTRLTVL.

The chain uses TRBV24-1 and TRBJ2-4; lacking DNA, the TRBD1 call made by TCRdb goes unchecked. The CDR3 covers 17 residues. CDR1 and CDR2 (germline): KGHDR, SFDVKD. CDR3 protein: CATSDSGQGIAKNIQYF.

The V and J genes are TRBV5-1 and TRBJ1-2. Germline-derived CDR1 and CDR2 are SGHRS and YFSETQ. The CDR3 length is 14 residues. Here the CDR3 reads CASSLESTNYGYTF.

V and J are TRBV6-5 and TRBJ2-2. Germline loops: CDR1 MNHEY, CDR2 SVGAGI. The CDR3 sequence is 17 residues long. The CDR3 here is CASSYNADALNTGELFF.

The chain couples TRBV19 to TRBJ1-1; the TCRdb call, TRBD1, lacks DNA for checking. This CDR3 region has 16 residues. CDR1 LNHDA and CDR2 SQIVND come from the germline V gene (reference sequence). CDR3 loop: CASSISPTAMNTEAFF.

The chain links TRBV5-1 to TRBJ2-1; the TRBD1 assignment by TCRdb is unverifiable without DNA. This CDR3 is 17 amino acids long. Germline CDR1 reads SGHRS; CDR2 reads YFSETQ. The CDR3 loop reads CASSANPDRGPYNEQFF.

The V call is TRBV6-5, the J call TRBJ2-7. The CDR3 totals 16 residues. CDR1 is MNHEY and CDR2 is SVGAGI in the germline V gene. The chain's CDR3 is CASSYSSPAGAYEQYF.

The chain recombines TRBV12-3 or TRBV12-4 with TRBJ1-6; there is no DNA to check the TCRdb D call of TRBD1. The CDR3 loop spans 16 amino acids. This CDR3 reads CASSTGQGVTNSPLHF.

The chain couples TRBV7-6 to TRBJ2-7; the TRBD1 assignment by TCRdb is unverifiable without DNA. The CDR3 consists of 13 residues. Per germline, CDR1 SGHVS and CDR2 FNYEAQ. The CDR3 sequence is CASSLDRGNEQYF.

The chain uses TRBV5-1 and TRBJ2-1; TCRdb's D gene call, TRBD2, goes unchecked for lack of DNA. Germline assignment: CDR1 SGHRS and CDR2 YFSETQ. There are 15 residues in the CDR3. The CDR3 sequence: CASSLELAGPNEQFF.

The chain has TRBV20-1 and TRBJ1-1; TCRdb indicates TRBD1, and absent DNA this call remains unverified. Germline CDR1 DFQATT, CDR2 SNEGSKA (reference sequence). This CDR3 spans 14 amino acids. This CDR3 reads CSATQIGGNTEAFF.

This rearrangement joins TRBV29-1 to TRBJ1-2; TCRdb's D gene call, TRBD1, goes unchecked for lack of DNA. CDR1 SQVTM and CDR2 ANQGSEA come from the germline V gene. CDR3 length: 14 residues. The CDR3 protein is CSVVSWTENYGYTF.

This rearrangement joins TRBV29-1 to TRBJ2-7; the TCRdb D gene call, TRBD1, has no DNA to confirm it. The germline gives CDR1 SQVTM, CDR2 ANQGSEA. The CDR3 runs 14 residues. The CDR3 sequence is CSVAGQLGPYEQYF.

V gene TRBV5-1 combines with J gene TRBJ1-2. The CDR3 spans 12 residues. Germline CDR1 is SGHRS and CDR2 is YFSETQ. CDR3 residues: CASSLERRGYTF.

The chain is built from TRBV2 and TRBJ1-1; TCRdb returns TRBD1, unconfirmable since there is no DNA. The CDR3 runs to 14 residues. The germline V gene encodes CDR1 SNHLY and CDR2 FYNNEI. The CDR3 region is CASLGAPLNTEAFF.

The J gene is TRBJ2-3, the V gene TRBV7-2; no DNA is available, so the TRBD1 call from TCRdb remains unchecked. Per germline, CDR1 SGHTA and CDR2 FQGNSA. The CDR3 totals 14 residues. The CDR3: CASRTRDRGDTQYF.

The gene calls are TRBV5-4 and TRBJ2-4; the TCRdb D gene call, TRBD2, has no DNA to confirm it. Germline values: CDR1 SGHNT, CDR2 YYREEE (reference sequence). The CDR3 totals 15 residues. Here the CDR3 reads CASSSGGGAKNIQYF.

This chain joins TRBV5-1 and TRBJ2-7. CDR1 and CDR2 from the germline V gene are SGHRS and YFSETQ. There are 13 residues in the CDR3. The CDR3 reads CASSLVQGYEQYF.

The chain recombines TRBV7-9 with TRBJ1-1; TCRdb calls TRBD1, which cannot be checked without DNA. This CDR3 has 16 residues. Germline CDR1 and CDR2: SEHNR and FQNEAQ (reference sequence). Here the CDR3 reads CASSAPGRGGGTEAFF.

The chain recombines TRBV20-1 with TRBJ2-7. The CDR3 runs to 13 residues. CDR1 DFQATT and CDR2 SNEGSKA come from the germline V gene (reference sequence). CDR3 loop: CSARILFSYEQYF.

V and J are TRBV9 and TRBJ2-5; with no DNA, the TCRdb D assignment of TRBD1 cannot be verified. This CDR3 contains 14 residues. Looked up from germline, CDR1 is SGDLS and CDR2 is YYNGEE. The CDR3 protein is CASSPRRGAETQYF. Full variable domain (rest looked up from reference TRBV9 and TRBJ2-5): DSGVTQTPKHLITATGQRVTLRCSPRSGDLSVYWYQQSLDQGLQFLIQYYNGEERAKGNILERFSAQQFPDLHSELNLSSLELGDSALYFCASSPRRGAETQYFGPGTRLLVL.